The rows below give T cell receptor beta chains drawn from one sample of a study of T cells in Graves' hyperthyroidism and ophthalmopathy. TCRdb processed the multiplex PCR reads anew with MiXCR; each CDR3 protein has one entry. The table has about 600,000 distinct CDR3 sequences, roughly a sixth seen once. Sequencing was carried out using blood. The origin of the receptors is a woman in her thirties or forties with Graves' ophthalmopathy. CDR3s include the opening cysteine and the closing phenylalanine or tryptophan. Each record gives: clone size, D gene, CDR3 length, V gene, J gene, CDR3 protein, CDR3 DNA. A D gene is named only where the DNA matches it firmly. Rows give clone size only sometimes, using once, few, many, or a class for an expanded clone.

>few|NA|13|TRBV28|TRBJ1-5
CASSFELNQPQHF
TGTGCCAGCAGTTTTGAGCTCAATCAGCCCCAGCATTTT
>NA|TRBD2|17|TRBV6-1|TRBJ2-2
CASTPTSGPATTGELFF
TGTGCCAGCACCCCGACTAGCGGGCCGGCAACCACCGGGGAGCTGTTTTTT
>few|TRBD1|13|TRBV28|TRBJ1-5
CATRGLRNQPQHF
TGTGCCACCAGGGGGCTGCGCAATCAGCCCCAGCATTTT
>many|TRBD2|16|TRBV20-1|TRBJ2-7
CSARGEREGLSYEQYF
TGCAGTGCTAGAGGGGAGCGGGAGGGCCTCTCCTACGAGCAGTACTTC
>few|NA|13|TRBV7-3|TRBJ2-1
CASSFGGNNEQFF
TGTGCCAGCAGCTTCGGTGGAAACAATGAGCAGTTCTTC
>once|TRBD1|15|TRBV28|TRBJ2-7
CASSLRDRASYEQYF
TGTGCCAGCAGTCTCCGGGACAGGGCCTCCTACGAGCAGTACTTC
>few|NA|16|TRBV11-2|TRBJ2-2
CASSSRSGQVLGELFF
TGTGCCAGCAGCTCTCGTTCAGGCCAGGTCCTTGGGGAGCTGTTTTTT
>many|NA|14|TRBV28|TRBJ1-4
CASSQDESVEKLFF
TGTGCCAGCAGTCAGGATGAATCCGTTGAAAAACTGTTTTTT
>NA|NA|13|TRBV3-1|TRBJ2-7
CASSQGWGSEQYF
TGTGCCAGCAGCCAAGGTTGGGGGTCGGAGCAGTACTTC
>many|TRBD2|15|TRBV6-1|TRBJ2-5
CASSHLAGVGETQYF
TGTGCCAGCTCCCACCTAGCGGGAGTTGGTGAGACCCAGTACTTC
>many|NA|11|TRBV2|TRBJ2-3
CASSLHETQYF
TGTGCCAGCAGCCTACACGAGACGCAGTATTTT
>NA|NA|17|TRBV6-2/TRBV6-3|TRBJ1-2
CASKGTLRDTVDYGYTF
TGTGCCAGCAAAGGGACTCTTCGGGACACCGTGGACTATGGCTACACCTTC
>many|NA|12|TRBV12-3/TRBV12-4|TRBJ2-7
CASKIQGLEQYF
TGTGCCAGCAAGATACAGGGTTTAGAGCAGTACTTC
>few|NA|14|TRBV28|TRBJ2-1
CASSLGRPRGEQFF
TGTGCCAGCAGTCTGGGACGTCCTAGGGGTGAGCAGTTCTTC
>few|NA|15|TRBV9|TRBJ2-5
CASSAGLLFQETQYF
TGTGCCAGCAGCGCGGGACTCCTCTTCCAAGAGACCCAGTACTTC
>few|TRBD1|18|TRBV28|TRBJ1-3
CASRTIRLGQSSGNTIYF
TGTGCCAGCCGAACGATCCGTCTGGGACAGTCCTCTGGAAACACCATATATTTT
>few|TRBD2|15|TRBV6-2/TRBV6-3|TRBJ2-7
CASSYAGVWTYEQYF
TGTGCCAGCAGTTACGCGGGGGTTTGGACCTACGAGCAGTACTTC
>many|TRBD1|12|TRBV20-1|TRBJ1-6
CSARQGGSPLHF
TGCAGTGCGCGACAGGGGGGATCACCCCTCCACTTT
>few|NA|15|TRBV10-3|TRBJ1-5
CAISESSIRDQPQHF
TGTGCCATCAGTGAGTCCTCCATCCGGGATCAGCCCCAGCATTTT
>many|NA|16|TRBV5-1|TRBJ2-7
CASSLGGDSRLYEQYF
TGCGCCAGCAGCTTGGGGGGGGACTCAAGACTCTACGAGCAGTACTTC
>NA|TRBD1|15|TRBV7-3|TRBJ2-7
CASSLQGGPHYEQYF
TGTGCCAGCAGCTTACAAGGGGGCCCTCACTACGAGCAGTACTTC
>many|NA|12|TRBV12-3/TRBV12-4|TRBJ1-2
CASSPGSYGYTF
TGTGCCAGCAGTCCAGGATCCTATGGCTACACCTTC
>many|TRBD1|17|TRBV11-3|TRBJ2-3
CASSAGTGGGSTDTQYF
TGTGCCAGCAGCGCAGGGACAGGGGGGGGGAGCACAGATACGCAGTATTTT
>few|TRBD2|15|TRBV7-6|TRBJ2-5
CASTSSGGAGETQYF
TGTGCCAGCACATCTAGCGGGGGGGCCGGGGAGACCCAGTACTTC
>NA|TRBD2|15|TRBV5-1|TRBJ2-3
CASSSSGSRADTQYF
TGCGCCAGCAGTTCTAGCGGGAGTAGGGCAGATACGCAGTATTTT
>few|TRBD1|13|TRBV29-1|TRBJ1-2
CSVEGGQGYGYTF
TGCAGCGTTGAAGGGGGACAGGGTTATGGCTACACCTTC
>NA|TRBD2|15|TRBV7-2|TRBJ2-7
CASSTPGTSGYEQYF
TGTGCCAGCAGCACACCCGGGACTAGCGGATACGAGCAGTACTTC